This entry lists 30 T cell receptor beta chains sequenced from one sample in a study of OX40 agonist ivuxolimab in advanced cancers. Libraries were prepared by immunoSEQ multiplex PCR; TCRdb keeps only in-frame clonotypes and omits some of them. The data hold 70,000 to 95,000 clones, with 88% observed a single time. Specimen: CD4+ or CD8+ T cells sorted from blood, collected in a trial of the OX40 agonist ivuxolimab. These receptors were taken from an adult with an advanced solid tumor such as melanoma, head and neck, liver or kidney cancer.

The rearrangement links TRBV10-1 to TRBJ1-3; D is ambiguous. The V gene's germline CDR1 is WNHNN and CDR2 SYGVQD (reference sequence). The CDR3 is 12 residues long. V was cut by 6 bases and J by 2 bases, with 5 bases left in between. Here the CDR3 reads CASRLAGNTIYF. The DNA for the CDR3 is TGCGCCAGCAGGCTCGCTGGAAACACCATATATTTT.

The rearrangement uses TRBV6-5 and TRBJ1-1; 10 bases fit TRBD1. Germline V CDR1 and CDR2: MNHEY, SVGAGI. The V gene end was trimmed by 6 bases and the J gene end by 1 base; junction bases not matched to a gene: 5. This CDR3 comprises 15 residues. CDR3 coding DNA: TGTGCCAGCAGGAGGGGGACAGGGGCGAACACTGAAGCTTTCTTT. This sequence encodes CASRRGTGANTEAFF.

This clone came up a few times. The chain employs TRBV10-1 and TRBJ2-7; D is unclear. The germline gives CDR1 WNHNN, CDR2 SYGVQD (reference sequence). This CDR3 contains 14 residues. The V and J ends lost 3 bases and 2 bases respectively, with 11 bases between them. Here the CDR3 DNA reads TGCGCCAGCAGTGATAAGGCAGGTCCCTACGAGCAGTACTTC. This codes for CASSDKAGPYEQYF.

The chain employs TRBV18 and TRBJ1-2; 10 nucleotides agree with TRBD1. Germline V gene data show CDR1 as KGHSH and CDR2 as LQKENI. CDR3 size: 16 residues. V shed 0 bases, J shed 3 bases, and the junction held 4 bases outside the gene matches. The CDR3 protein is CASSPPGTGADYGYTF. CDR3 nucleotide sequence: TGTGCCAGCTCACCACCTGGGACAGGGGCGGACTATGGCTACACCTTC.

V usage is TRBV11-2 and J usage is TRBJ1-2, with D perhaps matching TRBD1 (5 bases). Trimming removed 0 bases at V and 4 bases at J, with 12 bases between. CDR1 SGHAT and CDR2 FQNNGV come from the germline V gene. This CDR3 has 15 residues. CDR3 sequence: CASSLEDSPVYGYTF. The CDR3 DNA sequence: TGTGCCAGCAGCTTAGAAGACAGCCCAGTCTATGGCTACACCTTC.

The chain has TRBV9 and TRBJ1-5; D remains unclear. Germline-derived CDR1 and CDR2 are SGDLS and YYNGEE. The length of the CDR3 is 13 residues. V was clipped by 4 bases and J by 1 base, with 6 bases between them. CDR3 DNA: TGTGCCAGCAGCCAAGAAAGCAATCAGCCCCAGCATTTT. Its translation: CASSQESNQPQHF.

For the CDR3, the DNA is TGTGCCAGCAGCTTAGCCCCTGGACAGGGTGGAAAACTGTTTTTT. Translating it yields CASSLAPGQGGKLFF. V gene TRBV7-9 combines with J gene TRBJ1-4, with TRBD1 matching 8 bases. J lost 10 bases, V lost 0 bases, and 7 bases had no gene match. The CDR3 is 15 residues long. The germline V gene has CDR1 SEHNR and CDR2 FQNEAQ (reference sequence).

The rearrangement joins TRBV7-9 to TRBJ2-5; D is perhaps TRBD1 (5 bases). V lost 5 bases and J 1 base, leaving 11 bases between the germline ends. Germline CDR1 and CDR2: SEHNR and FQNEAQ (reference sequence). The CDR3 extends over 14 amino acids. In DNA form, the CDR3 reads TGTGCCAGCAGCATTGGACATCTCCAAGAGACCCAGTACTTC. This sequence encodes CASSIGHLQETQYF. The full variable domain, completed using reference TRBV7-9 and TRBJ2-5, is DTGVSQNPRHKITKRGQNVTFRCDPISEHNRLYWYRQTLGQGPEFLTYFQNEAQLEKSRLLSDRFSAERPKGSFSTLEIQRTEQGDSAMYLCASSIGHLQETQYFGPGTRLLVL.

Turning to this clone: The sample holds other DNA sequences that translate to the same CDR3. The genes are TRBV6-1 and TRBJ2-1, with D unresolved. The CDR3 has 12 amino acids. V was trimmed by 3 bases and J by 6 bases, leaving 6 bases between them. Germline CDR1 reads MNHNS; CDR2 reads SASEGT. The CDR3 DNA sequence: TGTGCCAGCAGTGATATGGGCAATGAGCAGTTCTTC. Its translation: CASSDMGNEQFF.

This clone was detected only once. The chain employs TRBV30 and TRBJ1-3; D ambiguous. V was shortened by 3 bases and J by 2 bases, with 5 bases between the two germline ends. Germline V gene lookup returns CDR1 GTSNPN and CDR2 SVGIG (reference sequence). The CDR3 length is 12 residues. In DNA form, the CDR3 reads TGTGCCTGGAGCATGGCTGGAAACACCATATATTTT. It encodes CAWSMAGNTIYF.

The CDR3 is CASSLGDTANTGELFF. The DNA for the CDR3 is TGTGCCAGCAGCCTAGGGGACACCGCGAACACCGGGGAGCTGTTTTTT. This chain uses TRBV7-9 with TRBJ2-2, with D possibly TRBD1 on 6 matching bases. CDR3 size: 16 residues. V dropped 5 bases and J dropped 0 bases, with 13 bases sitting between them. The germline V gene encodes CDR1 SEHNR and CDR2 FQNEAQ (reference sequence).

The J gene is TRBJ1-2, the V gene TRBV7-3, with a possible D match to TRBD1 (6 bases). Trimming removed 2 bases from V and 4 bases from J, with 11 bases in between. Germline CDR1 and CDR2: SGHTA and FQGTGA. CDR3 length: 14 residues. DNA of the CDR3: TGTGCCAGCAGCTTAGATCTACAGGGCTATGGCTACACCTTC. It is translated as CASSLDLQGYGYTF. The full variable domain, its missing parts supplied by reference TRBV7-3 and TRBJ1-2, is GAGVSQTPSNKVTEKGKYVELRCDPISGHTALYWYRQSLGQGPEFLIYFQGTGAADDSGLPNDRFFAVRPEGSVSTLKIQRTERGDSAVYLCASSLDLQGYGYTFGSGTRLTVV.

The rearrangement uses TRBV5-4 and TRBJ2-6; no firm D call. The CDR3 contains 17 residues. V was trimmed by 0 bases and J by 0 bases, leaving 10 bases between them. Germline V gene lookup returns CDR1 SGHNT and CDR2 YYREEE (reference sequence). The CDR3 loop is CASSLVHQTSGANVLTF. The CDR3 nucleotides are TGTGCCAGCAGCTTGGTTCACCAAACCTCTGGGGCCAACGTCCTGACTTTC.

The chain carries TRBV5-4 and TRBJ1-4; tentatively, D is TRBD1 (5 bases). Germline CDR1 reads SGHNT; CDR2 reads YYREEE (reference sequence). With 4 bases removed from V and 4 bases from J, the gap between germline ends came to 14 bases. CDR3 length equals 15 residues. The DNA of the CDR3 is TGTGCCAGCAGCCAATCGGGGCAGGGTAATGAAAAACTGTTTTTT. Its translation is CASSQSGQGNEKLFF.

The chain couples TRBV5-1 to TRBJ1-3; TRBD1 matches 7 bases. The length of the CDR3 is 15 residues. J lost 0 bases, V lost 4 bases, and 4 bases had no gene match. Germline assignment: CDR1 SGHRS and CDR2 YFSETQ. In DNA, the CDR3 is TGCGCCAGCAGCCGGGACAGAAGCTCTGGAAACACCATATATTTT. Protein product: CASSRDRSSGNTIYF.

This chain uses TRBV4-1 with TRBJ1-3; D call uncertain. This CDR3 region has 18 residues. Trimming removed 0 bases at V and 3 bases at J, with 18 bases between. Germline V gene sequence: CDR1 MGHRA, CDR2 YSYEKL. CDR3 sequence: CASSQDYLQNRIGNTIYF. CDR3 nucleotide sequence: TGCGCCAGCAGCCAAGATTATTTGCAGAATAGAATTGGAAACACCATATATTTT.

The V and J genes are TRBV28 and TRBJ2-3; 13 bases are a match to TRBD2. CDR1 is MDHEN and CDR2 is SYDVKM in the germline V gene. This CDR3 has 17 residues. The V gene end was trimmed by 4 bases and the J gene end by 0 bases; junction bases not matched to a gene: 4. CDR3 region: CASSSVGLAGSTDTQYF. DNA of the CDR3: TGTGCCAGCAGTTCCGTGGGACTAGCGGGGAGCACAGATACGCAGTATTTT.

V gene TRBV9 combines with J gene TRBJ2-3, with 10 bases fitting TRBD1. V was clipped by 3 bases and J by 3 bases; unmatched bases: 1. Germline lookup yields CDR1 SGDLS and CDR2 YYNGEE. CDR3 size: 14 residues. The CDR3 DNA sequence: TGTGCCAGCAGCGGGACAGGGGGAACAGATACGCAGTATTTT. This sequence encodes CASSGTGGTDTQYF.

The rearrangement joins TRBV30 to TRBJ2-3; 9 bases align to TRBD1. J lost 3 bases, V lost 3 bases, and 4 bases had no gene match. The CDR3 is made up of 14 amino acids. Germline CDR1 is GTSNPN and CDR2 is SVGIG (reference sequence). The CDR3 DNA reads as TGTGCCTGGAGGGAGACAGGGGGAACAGATACGCAGTATTTT. It specifies CAWRETGGTDTQYF.

V usage is TRBV5-1 and J usage is TRBJ1-3; D possibly corresponds to TRBD1 (5 bases). V was clipped by 0 bases and J by 0 bases, with 16 bases between them. The CDR3 has 18 amino acids. In germline, CDR1 is SGHRS, CDR2 YFSETQ. CDR3 protein: CASSLAGTATASGNTIYF. The CDR3 nucleotides read TGCGCCAGCAGCTTGGCGGGGACGGCCACAGCCTCTGGAAACACCATATATTTT.

J is TRBJ2-2 and V is TRBV12-1; the table assigns TRBD2, which was not confirmed against the DNA. TRBV12-1 constitutes a pseudogene. The CDR3 contains 17 residues. The DNA for the CDR3 is TGTGCCAGCAGCTTTCTCGATCGGGGTAGTCTGGACGGGGAGCTGTTTTTT. Amino acids: CASSFLDRGSLDGELFF.

J is TRBJ2-1 and V is TRBV7-3, with 10 bases matching TRBD2. The CDR3 length is 15 residues. Germline CDR1 and CDR2: SGHTA and FQGTGA. V was pared by 5 bases and J by 7 bases, with 8 bases of the junction left unmatched. Here the CDR3 DNA reads TGTGCCAGCAGCCCCTCGACTAGCGGGTCGAATGAGCAGTTCTTC. This sequence encodes CASSPSTSGSNEQFF.

V and J are TRBV14 and TRBJ2-1, with TRBD2 identical over 11 bases. CDR3 length equals 19 residues. The V gene end was trimmed by 4 bases and the J gene end by 2 bases; junction bases not matched to a gene: 13. CDR1 is SGHDN, CDR2 FVKESK, per germline. The CDR3 DNA is TGTGCCAGCAGCCCCCGGCCGGCTAGCGGGAGGCTCCCCTACAATGAGCAGTTCTTC. Its protein product is CASSPRPASGRLPYNEQFF.

The rearrangement uses TRBV11-3 and TRBJ1-2; D unresolved. Germline-derived CDR1 and CDR2 are SGHNT and YENEEA. This CDR3 region has 13 residues. V lost 5 bases, J lost 3 bases, and 10 bases lay in between. The CDR3 here is CASSPYRDYGYTF. The DNA for the CDR3 is TGTGCCAGCAGCCCCTACAGAGACTATGGCTACACCTTC.

The genes are TRBV5-6 and TRBJ2-1, with 9 bases fitting TRBD2. Trimming at V came to 1 base and at J to 10 bases, leaving 6 bases not matched to a gene. The CDR3 is 14 residues long. Germline values: CDR1 SGHDT, CDR2 YYEEEE. The CDR3 bases are TGTGCCAGCAGCTTGTTTAGCGGGGGAGGAGAGCAGTTCTTC. As protein: CASSLFSGGGEQFF.

This clone was detected only a few times. Other nucleotide sequences in the sample specify the same CDR3. This chain connects TRBV7-6 to TRBJ1-2; D perhaps matches TRBD1 (6 bases). V lost 5 bases and J lost 2, with 9 bases in between. Germline CDR1 is SGHVS and CDR2 is FNYEAQ. CDR3 length: 13 amino acids. DNA of the CDR3: TGTGCCAGCAGCCCAACAGGGAACTATGGCTACACCTTC. Its protein product is CASSPTGNYGYTF.

The gene calls are TRBV14 and TRBJ2-5, with TRBD1 matching 9 bases. The CDR3 totals 17 residues. V trimming: 4 bases; J trimming: 5 bases; junction bases outside the gene matches: 14. CDR1 is SGHDN, CDR2 FVKESK, per germline. This CDR3 is CASSRGMGQGVRETQYF. In DNA form, the CDR3 reads TGTGCCAGCAGCCGCGGTATGGGACAGGGAGTTCGGGAGACCCAGTACTTC.

The rearrangement uses TRBV28 and TRBJ1-2; D not certain. V was clipped by 6 bases and J by 4 bases, with 12 bases between them. Germline V gene lookup returns CDR1 MDHEN and CDR2 SYDVKM. CDR3 length: 13 amino acids. CDR3 bases: TGTGCCAGCAGCCGAGTACAGAGCTATGGCTACACCTTC. Protein: CASSRVQSYGYTF.

The chain recombines TRBV14 with TRBJ2-3; the match to TRBD1 covers 7 bases. The CDR3 totals 15 residues. The germline V gene encodes CDR1 SGHDN and CDR2 FVKESK. After removal of 4 bases from V and 3 bases from J, the junction contained 7 bases not matched to a gene. The CDR3 loop reads CASSRTGVGTDTQYF. The CDR3 DNA is TGTGCCAGCAGCCGAACAGGGGTTGGGACAGATACGCAGTATTTT.

The V call is TRBV6-4, the J call TRBJ1-2, with 9 nucleotides matching TRBD1. This CDR3 contains 12 residues. Germline V lookup: CDR1 MRHNA, CDR2 SNTAGT. Trimming at V came to 6 bases and at J to 8 bases, leaving 4 bases not matched to a gene. CDR3 sequence (DNA): TGTGCCAGCAGCCAGACAGGGGGAGGCTACACCTTC. Translating gives CASSQTGGGYTF.